This TCR beta chain was found in a study of shared clonotypes between healthy human individuals. Turning to the study itself: Samples came from a couple of female and three male donors aged 18 to 49.

Germline V gives CDR1 MNHNY, CDR2 SVGAGI (reference sequence). V was shortened by 2 bases and J by 11 bases, with 16 bases between the two germline ends. The CDR3 loop spans 14 amino acids. The study enrolled healthy HIV-negative adults without recent acute infections or vaccinations as donors. Clones were read by immunoSEQ multiplex PCR, and TCRdb kept only the in-frame ones, dropping some. The data contain a few hundred thousand clones, roughly 78% of them singletons. The TCR originated in a woman in her forties in good health. Some clones in this sample may be carry-over from other donors' samples. The sample consisted of PBMCs. The chain has TRBV6-6 and TRBJ2-1, with unresolved D. The chain's CDR3 is CASSYPQQSRQQFF. CDR3 nucleotides: TGTGCCAGCAGTTACCCTCAACAGTCTAGACAGCAGTTCTTC.